The 16 T cell receptor beta chains in this list originate from one sample, sequenced in a study of cytomegalovirus exposure and HLA in healthy donors. Both 60 Vbeta primers and 13 Jbeta primers went into the PCR. Profiled with immunoSEQ multiplex PCR; TCRdb holds only in-frame clones, not every one. This table holds roughly 100,000 clones, nearly 80% found once. The specimen was PBMCs. The source of these receptors is a man between 25 and 39 years old in good health and CMV-seronegative.

This clone was found once. The J gene is TRBJ1-4, the V gene TRBV5-4; tentative D call: TRBD1 (6 bases). CDR1 SGHNT and CDR2 YYREEE come from the germline V gene (reference sequence). V lost 1 base, J lost 5 bases, and 9 bases lay in between. The CDR3 totals 14 residues. As DNA, the CDR3 is TGTGCCAGCAGCTTGAGCCAGGGGAATGAAAAACTGTTTTTT. It codes for CASSLSQGNEKLFF.

The V call is TRBV11-2, the J call TRBJ1-1; TRBD1 matches at 7 bases. This CDR3 contains 17 residues. After removal of 1 base from V and 7 bases from J, the junction contained 15 bases not matched to a gene. From germline, CDR1 is SGHAT and CDR2 FQNNGV. DNA of the CDR3: TGTGCCAGCAGCTTAGGGGGATCGACAGGGCTGATCCGTGAAGCTTTCTTT. It is translated as CASSLGGSTGLIREAFF.

The chain joins TRBV11-2 to TRBJ2-5, with 10 positions matching TRBD2. The end of the DNA is better explained by TRBJ2-7, so the J call may be wrong. Germline V CDR1 and CDR2: SGHAT, FQNNGV. This CDR3 comprises 18 residues. The DNA for the CDR3 is TGTGCCAGCAGCCAACCCTATGGGCTAGCGGGGGAACCATACGAGCAGTACTTC. Translated, it gives CASSQPYGLAGEPYEQYF.

The rearrangement joins TRBV28 to TRBJ1-1; 7 positions match TRBD1. V shed 8 bases, J shed 3 bases, and the junction held 6 bases outside the gene matches. Germline CDR1 is MDHEN and CDR2 is SYDVKM. This CDR3 has 13 amino acids. CDR3 sequence reads: CASGTGQDTEAFF. The CDR3 coding sequence is TGTGCCAGCGGAACCGGACAGGACACTGAAGCTTTCTTT.

The rearrangement uses TRBV5-1 and TRBJ2-5, with TRBD2 matching over 11 bases. Trimming cost V 4 bases and J 5 bases; bases outside gene matches: 7. The CDR3 covers 15 residues. Germline-derived CDR1 and CDR2 are SGHRS and YFSETQ. CDR3 protein: CASSVSGGAWETQYF. In nucleotides, the CDR3 is TGCGCCAGCAGCGTTAGCGGGGGGGCATGGGAGACCCAGTACTTC.

The chain recombines TRBV4-1 with TRBJ1-2, with D unresolved. The CDR3 totals 14 residues. V lost 0 bases and J 4 bases, leaving 9 bases between the germline ends. The germline gives CDR1 MGHRA, CDR2 YSYEKL. CDR3 sequence (DNA): TGCGCCAGCAGCCAAGATAAGGGAGCCTATGGCTACACCTTC. Amino acid sequence: CASSQDKGAYGYTF.

The chain couples TRBV28 to TRBJ2-7; TRBD1 might be the D (5 bases). Germline CDR1 is MDHEN and CDR2 is SYDVKM. The CDR3 consists of 16 residues. Trimming left V 5 bases short and J 1 base short, with 18 bases between. The CDR3 region is CASSDTTGVRSYEQYF. The CDR3 region has the DNA TGTGCCAGCAGTGATACTACAGGAGTAAGGTCCTACGAGCAGTACTTC.

The chain joins TRBV18 to TRBJ2-7; tentative D call: TRBD1 (6 bases). Germline CDR1 KGHSH, CDR2 LQKENI. Deletions cut 3 bases from V and 0 bases from J, with 21 bases between. CDR3 length equals 18 residues. The CDR3 spells CASSPLSLLGQSSYEQYF. In DNA form, the CDR3 reads TGTGCCAGCTCACCGTTATCATTGCTAGGACAGAGCTCCTACGAGCAGTACTTC.

V gene TRBV25-1 combines with J gene TRBJ1-2; no clear D. The V gene's germline CDR1 is MGHDK and CDR2 SYGVNS. The CDR3 is made up of 13 amino acids. V was shortened by 3 bases and J by 1 base, with 6 bases between the two germline ends. DNA of the CDR3: TGTGCCAGCAGTGACACATATAACTATGGCTACACCTTC. Translating gives CASSDTYNYGYTF.

V usage is TRBV11-2 and J usage is TRBJ2-5, with 10 bases matching TRBD2. The CDR3 sequence is 15 residues long. The germline gives CDR1 SGHAT, CDR2 FQNNGV. V dropped 5 bases and J dropped 5; count of bases not matched to a gene: 8. CDR3 coding DNA: TGTGCCAGCAGCCCAACGGTGACTAGCGGGGAGACCCAGTACTTC. Amino acid sequence: CASSPTVTSGETQYF. Looking up the rest from reference TRBV11-2 and TRBJ2-5 gives the full variable domain: EAGVAQSPRYKIIEKRQSVAFWCNPISGHATLYWYQQILGQGPKLLIQFQNNGVVDDSQLPKDRFSAERLKGVDSTLKIQPAKLEDSAVYLCASSPTVTSGETQYFGPGTRLLVL.

The chain recombines TRBV6-5 with TRBJ1-5, with TRBD1 matching 7 bases. Per germline, CDR1 MNHEY and CDR2 SVGAGI. The CDR3 loop spans 15 amino acids. The J segment lost 0 bases and the V segment lost 6 bases, leaving 5 bases of the junction unmatched. This CDR3 reads CASRTDRDSNQPQHF. The CDR3 DNA reads TGTGCCAGCAGAACAGACAGGGATAGCAATCAGCCCCAGCATTTT.

V is TRBV4-3 and J is TRBJ2-7; D perhaps matches TRBD1 (5 bases). Trimming stripped 0 bases from V and 3 bases from J, with 15 bases between. The CDR3 loop spans 16 amino acids. In germline, CDR1 is LGHNA, CDR2 YSLEER. CDR3 sequence (DNA): TGCGCCAGCAGCCAAGATAAAGGGGTTAATGGCTACGAGCAGTACTTC. The encoded protein is CASSQDKGVNGYEQYF.

Only a few counts were recorded for this clone. This chain connects TRBV13 to TRBJ2-2; D might be TRBD2 (6 bases). CDR1 and CDR2 (germline): PRHDT, FYEKMQ (reference sequence). The CDR3 runs 13 residues. V was shortened by 4 bases and J by 6 bases, with 9 bases between the two germline ends. In DNA form, the CDR3 reads TGTGCCAGCAGCTGGAGACTAGCCGGGGAGCTGTTTTTT. Translated, it gives CASSWRLAGELFF.

This clone was seen only a few times. The rearrangement uses TRBV10-3 and TRBJ2-1; 8 bases align to TRBD2. Germline values: CDR1 ENHRY, CDR2 SYGVKD. The CDR3 consists of 19 residues. Trimming cost V 4 bases and J 3 bases; bases outside gene matches: 17. The CDR3 loop reads CAISAGPSGSRRGYNEQFF. In DNA, the CDR3 is TGTGCCATCAGTGCTGGCCCAAGCGGGAGTCGGAGAGGCTACAATGAGCAGTTCTTC.

The CDR3 DNA sequence: TGCAGCGTAGCCCGGGGGTCCCAAGAGACCCAGTACTTC. It yields the protein CSVARGSQETQYF. The chain joins TRBV29-1 to TRBJ2-5; D may be TRBD2 (6 bases). CDR3 length equals 13 residues. Looked up from germline, CDR1 is SQVTM and CDR2 is ANQGSEA. V lost 6 bases and J lost 1, with 12 bases in between.

The chain is built from TRBV18 and TRBJ1-5, with 10 bases aligning to TRBD1. The CDR3 runs 18 residues. Germline V gene lookup returns CDR1 KGHSH and CDR2 LQKENI. The V segment lost 2 bases and the J segment 0 bases; nucleotides outside the gene matches: 7. The CDR3 DNA reads as TGTGCCAGCTCACCAATCCGGGACAGGGGCGATAGCAATCAGCCCCAGCATTTT. It encodes CASSPIRDRGDSNQPQHF.